This is a list of T cell receptor beta chains from one sample in a study of low-dose radiotherapy and immunotherapy resistance in tumors. Each CDR3 protein gets one entry after TCRdb re-called the reads with MiXCR. The profile shows under 60,000 distinct CDR3 sequences, approximately 31% of them singletons. The sample consisted of PBMCs, taken after low-dose radiotherapy plus immunotherapy. Receptor source: a male donor with rectosigmoid adenocarcinoma. The CDR3 runs from the conserved cysteine through the conserved F or W. The D gene is left open where the match is weak. Size values are once, few and many counts, or a class for expanded clones, and some rows have none.

D gene,clone size,V gene,J gene,CDR3 DNA,CDR3 protein
-,many,TRBV3-1,TRBJ1-1,TGTGCCAGCAGCCAAGTCGGGGGCCGGGGAGCTGAAGCTTTCTTT,CASSQVGGRGAEAFF
-,many,TRBV5-1,TRBJ1-4,TGCGCCAGCAGCTCAGGCCAACTGAATGAAAAACTGTTTTTT,CASSSGQLNEKLFF
-,-,TRBV28,TRBJ1-2,TGTGCCAGCAGTGAGACGTGGGGCTACACCTTC,CASSETWGYTF
-,-,TRBV6-1,TRBJ2-7,TGTGCCAGCAGTGAAGTAGGGCAGGGGCCCTACGAGCAGTACTTC,CASSEVGQGPYEQYF
-,many,TRBV6-5,TRBJ2-1,TGTGCCAGCAGTTCAGGGCTAGGGAGTAATGAGCAGTTCTTC,CASSSGLGSNEQFF
-,-,TRBV28,TRBJ1-5,TGTGCCACCGGTTATAGCAATCAGCCCCAGCATTTT,CATGYSNQPQHF
TRBD2,-,TRBV28,TRBJ2-7,TGTGCCAGCAGTTACCCGGGGGGGGGAACTAGCTCCTACGAGCAGTACTTC,CASSYPGGGTSSYEQYF
-,-,TRBV9,TRBJ2-2,TGTGCCAGCAGCCTTTATGGAGCAAGGGAGCTGTTTTTT,CASSLYGARELFF
-,-,TRBV25-1,TRBJ1-3,TGTGCCAGCAGAGCAGTAGCGGGTGGAAACACCATATATTTT,CASRAVAGGNTIYF
TRBD2,few,TRBV3-1,TRBJ2-1,TGTGCCAGCAGCCAAGCGGGAGGACCCAATGAGCAGTTCTTC,CASSQAGGPNEQFF
-,-,TRBV6-5,TRBJ1-1,TGCGCCAGCAAAGCTGAGGCAGGTGGCACTGAAGCTTTCTTT,CASKAEAGGTEAFF
-,many,TRBV12-3/TRBV12-4,TRBJ2-3,TGTGCCAGCAGTTTAGACCAGGGTAGGACAGATACGCAGTATTTT,CASSLDQGRTDTQYF
-,-,TRBV12-3/TRBV12-4,TRBJ1-3,TGTGCCAGCAGTTTAGATGGAAACACCATATATTTT,CASSLDGNTIYF
TRBD1,-,TRBV20-1,TRBJ1-2,TGCAGTGCTAGGGGGGACAGAGCTAACTATGGCTACACCTTC,CSARGDRANYGYTF
TRBD2,-,TRBV6-1,TRBJ2-7,TGTGCCAGCAGTGAACGTCTAGCGGGAGTTGACGAGCAGTACTTC,CASSERLAGVDEQYF
TRBD1,many,TRBV7-2,TRBJ1-2,TGTGCCAGCAGCTCAGGACAGGGGGCATCTAACTATGGCTACACCTTC,CASSSGQGASNYGYTF
TRBD1,-,TRBV18,TRBJ2-5,TGTGCCAGCTCCGCCGACAGGGGAGAGACCCAGTACTTC,CASSADRGETQYF
-,many,TRBV4-2,TRBJ2-5,TGTGCCAGCAGCCAAGGGGTAGGGCAAGAGACCCAGTACTTC,CASSQGVGQETQYF
-,many,TRBV7-2,TRBJ1-5,TGTGCCAGCAGCTCATCTTCGACCAATCAGCCCCAGCATTTT,CASSSSSTNQPQHF
-,-,TRBV7-2,TRBJ2-7,TGTGCCAGCAGCTTAGGGTGGCAGGTTGACGACGAGCAGTACTTC,CASSLGWQVDDEQYF
-,once,TRBV27,TRBJ2-7,TGTGCCAGTAGGGGCAGGCCAACCTACGAGCAGTACTTC,CASRGRPTYEQYF
-,many,TRBV18,TRBJ2-7,TGTGCCAGCTCACCCCTCGGCCCCGACCCCTTTTTGTCCTACGAGCAGTACTTC,CASSPLGPDPFLSYEQYF
TRBD1,-,TRBV19,TRBJ1-2,TGTGCCAGTAGCCCCCGGGACAGACGCTATGGCTACACCTTC,CASSPRDRRYGYTF
-,many,TRBV28,TRBJ2-4,TGTGCCAGCACCCTTCGGGGGACAGCCAAAAACATTCAGTACTTC,CASTLRGTAKNIQYF
-,many,TRBV5-1,TRBJ1-1,TGCGCCAGCAGCGATGGCGGGACAAGTCCTTACACTGAAGCTTTCTTT,CASSDGGTSPYTEAFF
TRBD1,-,TRBV5-3,TRBJ2-7,TGTGCCCAGCAGGACAGGGGCGATGGCGAGCAGTACTTC,CAQQDRGDGEQYF
-,many,TRBV4-3,TRBJ2-1,TGCGCCAGCAGCCAAGAGGCCGATATATACAATGAGCAGTTCTTC,CASSQEADIYNEQFF
TRBD2,many,TRBV12-3/TRBV12-4,TRBJ2-7,TGTGCCAGCAGTTTAATCGCGGGAGCGAGGGAGCAGTACTTC,CASSLIAGAREQYF
TRBD2,-,TRBV7-2,TRBJ2-7,TGTGCCAGCAGCCGCGCGGGGGGATACTACGAGCAGTACTTC,CASSRAGGYYEQYF
TRBD2,many,TRBV4-3,TRBJ2-3,TGCGCCAGCAGCCCCTGGGGGACTAGCGGTACAGATACGCAGTATTTT,CASSPWGTSGTDTQYF
-,-,TRBV3-1,TRBJ2-7,TGTGCCAGCAGCCAATCGTACAGGGTCCACGAGCAGTACTTC,CASSQSYRVHEQYF
-,-,TRBV6-2/TRBV6-3,TRBJ2-3,TGTGCCAGCAGTGGCGGACTGACAGATACGCAGTATTTT,CASSGGLTDTQYF
-,-,TRBV5-6,TRBJ1-2,TGTGCCAGCAGCCGGGAGTACGGGAAGAACTATGGCTACACCTTC,CASSREYGKNYGYTF
TRBD1,once,TRBV5-3,TRBJ2-1,TGTGCCAGCAGCTCGACAGGGTCGGGATTGAATGAGCAGTTCTTC,CASSSTGSGLNEQFF
-,-,TRBV9,TRBJ2-2,TGTGCCAGCAGCGGTGGGATTCGTCGGGTTCAGAACACCGGGGAGCTGTTTTTT,CASSGGIRRVQNTGELFF
-,many,TRBV7-9,TRBJ2-1,TGTGCCAGCAGCTTTGGGGATCCAGGGGTATACAATGAGCAGTTCTTC,CASSFGDPGVYNEQFF
-,many,TRBV19,TRBJ2-3,TGTGCCAGTAGTATCGTCCGCACAGATACGCAGTATTTT,CASSIVRTDTQYF
TRBD1,few,TRBV5-3,TRBJ2-2,TGTGCCAGCAGCCTGGGACAGCGGAACACCGGGGAGCTGTTTTTT,CASSLGQRNTGELFF
-,few,TRBV11-2,TRBJ2-1,TGTGCCAGCAGCTCTTTTGGTGAGCAGTTCTTC,CASSSFGEQFF
-,few,TRBV28,TRBJ2-3,TGTGCCAGCAGGGCCCCAAGGGCGGAGGCGCAGTATTTT,CASRAPRAEAQYF
TRBD2,many,TRBV28,TRBJ2-3,TGTGCCAGCAGTATTCGGACTAGCGGGAGTGATACGCAGTATTTT,CASSIRTSGSDTQYF
-,-,TRBV14,TRBJ2-5,TGTGCCAGCAGCCAAGGGAACGCCGGGACCCAGTACTTC,CASSQGNAGTQYF
-,-,TRBV4-2,TRBJ2-4,TGTGCCAGCAGCCAAGCGGGACAAGTAAACATTCAGTACTTC,CASSQAGQVNIQYF
TRBD2,many,TRBV12-3/TRBV12-4,TRBJ2-7,TGTGCCAGCACGTCCAGCGGGGGGCCCTCCTACGAGCAGTACTTC,CASTSSGGPSYEQYF
TRBD1,-,TRBV25-1,TRBJ1-6,TGTGCCAGCAACAGGGGCCCCTATAATTCACCCCTCCACTTT,CASNRGPYNSPLHF
-,-,TRBV9,TRBJ2-7,TGTGCCAGCAGCCCCTGGAAGGAAGGGTCCTACGAGCAGTACTTC,CASSPWKEGSYEQYF
-,many,TRBV28,TRBJ2-7,TGTGCCAGCAGTTTAAAGAGGGAGCAGTACTTC,CASSLKREQYF
-,-,TRBV20-1,TRBJ1-4,TGCAGTGCTAGAGCAGGGGTAGCGACTAATGAAAAACTGTTTTTT,CSARAGVATNEKLFF
TRBD2,-,TRBV6-2/TRBV6-3,TRBJ2-1,TGTGCCAGCGGAAGGAGGACGAGCGGGAGCGGCTTCGCCAATGAGCAGTTCTTC,CASGRRTSGSGFANEQFF
TRBD2,-,TRBV7-2,TRBJ2-1,TGTGCCAGCAGCTTAGGTCCGAGGACTAGCGGGAGGGGGTACAATGAGCAGTTCTTC,CASSLGPRTSGRGYNEQFF